The rows below give T cell receptor beta chains drawn from one sample of a study of shared T cell receptors in the human thymus. Profiling relied on immunoSEQ multiplex PCR, and the TCRdb table lists in-frame clones only, not all of them. The sample carries 640,000 or so clones, about 87% recorded once. The same data also contributed to another study, on human thymus T cells.

The sequencing sample was made of thymocytes. These receptor sequences come from a boy in the first two years of life with a congenital heart defect. Both conserved end residues are part of each CDR3.

j_call,v_call,cdr3_aa
TRBJ2-3,TRBV7-3,CASSYSGGATDTQYF
TRBJ1-3,TRBV9,CASSDDRGPGNTIYF
TRBJ2-2,TRBV4-1,CASSQALADSIMFF
TRBJ2-3,TRBV2,CASKPTAGTSGGGADTQYF
TRBJ1-2,TRBV2,CASSATGSQSIYGYTF
TRBJ2-1,TRBV6-1,CASSDPYGGQKPTYNEQFF
TRBJ2-3,TRBV27,CASRPRQGQDTQYF
TRBJ1-2,TRBV7-9,CASSLALGDYGYTF
TRBJ2-3,TRBV4-3,CASSQTRGEGTTDTQYF
TRBJ1-2,TRBV10-2,CASWGQSANYGYTF
TRBJ2-2,TRBV6-4,CASSDSRVPGELFF
TRBJ1-5,TRBV15,CATGTGQAPSAQHF
TRBJ2-3,TRBV5-4,CASSLSDTQYF
TRBJ2-2,TRBV7-3,CASSSPPQGAGTGELFF
TRBJ2-3,TRBV30,CAWARKRDTQYF
TRBJ1-5,TRBV15,CATSRHPRRGRSNQPQHF
TRBJ1-2,TRBV19,CASSDKVRGLGYTF
TRBJ1-3,TRBV5-6,CAGSNDRDSGNTIYF
TRBJ2-7,TRBV7-9,CASIQGQNNSYEQYF
TRBJ2-6,TRBV5-6,CASSPGTSDSGANVLTF
TRBJ2-7,TRBV4-3,CASSQVWGRAWGEQYF
TRBJ1-2,TRBV6-5,CASSYRATGIGGYTF
TRBJ2-7,TRBV28,CASSSPRPSGEQYF
TRBJ2-7,TRBV7-2,CASSLLEGQGAAYEQYF
TRBJ1-2,TRBV7-2,CASSLAPGQGNGYTF
TRBJ1-6,TRBV4-2,CASSQERDRDPNSPLHF
TRBJ1-5,TRBV5-6,CASSFSRGNQPQHF
TRBJ1-6,TRBV5-1,CASSSYRGEPLHF
TRBJ1-4,TRBV5-6,CASSFRYQEKLFF
TRBJ1-1,TRBV4-3,CASRSRENTEAFF
TRBJ1-4,TRBV7-9,CASSLGRQGASEKLFF
TRBJ1-4,TRBV30,CAWSVSSRDRIAKLFF
TRBJ2-1,TRBV5-1,CASASGGPGEGEQFF
TRBJ1-2,TRBV14,CASSQGQGGGYTF
TRBJ1-3,TRBV11-1,CASSLEVATTGNTIYF
TRBJ2-6,TRBV27,CASSPMLRPGANVLTF
TRBJ1-2,TRBV27,CASSALQGGYTF
TRBJ2-7,TRBV14,CASSQETAGRSGEQYF
TRBJ1-2,TRBV4-2,CASSHKTGSGYTF
TRBJ1-2,TRBV6-4,CASSAHHTGFRGYTF
TRBJ1-6,TRBV6-5,CASSYIGSPLHF
TRBJ1-2,TRBV28,CASSNATGGVYYGYTF
TRBJ2-3,TRBV9,CASSVDPSLSTDTQYF
TRBJ1-1,TRBV10-3,CAISDGFEGALLMNTEAFF
TRBJ2-7,TRBV7-6,CASSLVDSGSGAYEQYF
TRBJ2-5,TRBV6-5,CASSSREGQETQYF
TRBJ2-1,TRBV2,CASSDLNEQFF
TRBJ2-1,TRBV29-1,CSVEVKCDRDGNEQFF
TRBJ1-3,TRBV14,CASSRQSSGNTIYF
TRBJ1-2,TRBV28,CASRVSCQQFFPLRGLYRGYTF
TRBJ2-7,TRBV11-2,CASSLELKGRRAYEQYF